The next 19 T cell receptor beta chains were all read from a single sample in a study of blood T cells in healthy people across ages. It was with a sample-barcoded 5' primer and a J-beta primer mix that a second PCR of roughly 7 to 12 cycles was run. From the 5' RACE reads, TCRdb called clonotypes with MiXCR, one entry per CDR3 protein. The data contain fewer than 800,000 distinct CDR3 sequences, more than 40% of them singletons. The sequencing sample was made of blood. The origin of the receptors is a woman aged 55 to 70 in good health.

The chain joins TRBV21-1 to TRBJ1-1; the DNA was not compared with TRBD1, the D call given in the table. TRBV21-1 is a pseudogene locus. This CDR3 is built from 15 residues. In DNA form, the CDR3 reads TGTGCCAGCAGCAAACCCCCAGGAAGGAACACTGAAGCTTTCTTT. Its translation is CASSKPPGRNTEAFF.

This sequence joins TRBV6-5 and TRBJ2-3; 9 bases line up with TRBD2. Germline assignment: CDR1 MNHEY and CDR2 SVGAGI. Trimming at V came to 6 bases and at J to 2 bases, leaving 6 bases not matched to a gene. CDR3 length: 15 residues. The CDR3 reads CASRSSGGPTDTQYF. CDR3 coding DNA: TGTGCCAGCAGAAGTAGCGGGGGCCCCACAGATACGCAGTATTTT.

This clonotype was detected a few times. This chain uses TRBV7-2 with TRBJ2-2, with D unresolved. CDR1 and CDR2 (germline): SGHTA, FQGNSA. The CDR3 totals 15 residues. The V end lost 5 bases, the J end lost 6 bases, and 16 bases lay between the germline ends. The CDR3 loop reads CASSLDYMISGELFF. In DNA form, the CDR3 reads TGTGCCAGCAGCCTAGATTACATGATTTCCGGGGAGCTGTTTTTT.

The V and J genes are TRBV12-3 or TRBV12-4 and TRBJ1-4; D is perhaps TRBD1 (5 bases). The germline V and J ends were trimmed by 2 bases and 8 bases, with 12 bases remaining between them. The CDR3 has 14 residues. The CDR3 DNA reads as TGTGCCAGCAGTTTATTGCAGGGTAGCGAAAAACTGTTTTTT. Its translation: CASSLLQGSEKLFF.

This clonotype was counted between two and nine times. The chain joins TRBV4-3 to TRBJ2-1, with TRBD2 as a possible D gene (6 bases). V was pared by 4 bases and J by 6 bases, with 16 bases between. CDR1 and CDR2 (germline): LGHNA, YSLEER. The CDR3 has 15 amino acids. The CDR3 DNA reads as TGCGCCAGCAGCCCCTTGTACGACGGGAGCAATGAGCAGTTCTTC. It yields the protein CASSPLYDGSNEQFF.

Regarding this clonotype: It may be a read error: a sequence one base away is much more abundant. The rearrangement uses TRBV20-1 and TRBJ2-1; 7 positions agree with TRBD2. Germline CDR1 and CDR2: DFQATT and SNEGSKA (reference sequence). CDR3 length: 14 residues. V gave up 3 bases and J gave up 6 bases; unmatched junction bases: 8. CDR3 in amino acids: CSARGGSSGNEQFF. In DNA, the CDR3 is TGCAGTGCTAGGGGCGGGAGCAGTGGCAATGAGCAGTTCTTC.

This clonotype appeared a single time. The rearrangement uses TRBV20-1 and TRBJ1-2, with no clear D. V lost 3 bases, J lost 3 bases, and 14 bases lay in between. CDR1 is DFQATT, CDR2 SNEGSKA, per germline (reference sequence). The CDR3 sequence is 14 residues long. DNA of the CDR3: TGCAGTGCTAGCTGGGGTCAACGGGACTATGGCTACACCTTC. Its translation: CSASWGQRDYGYTF.

This clonotype appeared a few times. The genes are TRBV4-3 and TRBJ2-1, with D tentatively TRBD2 (5 bases). The V gene's germline CDR1 is LGHNA and CDR2 YSLEER. The V end was cut by 8 bases, the J end by 1 base, with 12 bases between. This CDR3 contains 14 residues. The CDR3 nucleotides read TGCGCCAGCGCCCAGGCGGGTTCCTACAATGAGCAGTTCTTC. Translated, it gives CASAQAGSYNEQFF.

This chain links TRBV20-1 with TRBJ1-6; weak D call: TRBD1 (5 bases). The CDR3 length is 14 residues. Trimming removed 4 bases at V and 9 bases at J, with 16 bases between. Looked up from germline, CDR1 is DFQATT and CDR2 is SNEGSKA (reference sequence). CDR3 bases: TGCAGTGCTACTTGGCTGGGGGAGAGTTCACCCCTCCACTTT. Its translation is CSATWLGESSPLHF.

The sample holds a few counts of this clonotype. The chain uses TRBV15 and TRBJ2-1, with 13 bases identical to TRBD2. With V trimmed by 3 bases and J by 5 bases, 4 bases remained unmatched. Germline-derived CDR1 and CDR2 are LNHNV and YYDKDF (reference sequence). The CDR3 is 16 residues long. The CDR3 DNA is TGTGCCACCAGCAGCTGGACTAGCGGGAGAAACAATGAGCAGTTCTTC. This gives the protein CATSSWTSGRNNEQFF.

As regards this clonotype: This clone may be a read error of a much larger clone one base away. The V and J genes are TRBV29-1 and TRBJ2-7, with 8 bases fitting TRBD1. The CDR3 runs to 13 residues. From germline, CDR1 is SQVTM and CDR2 ANQGSEA. The CDR3 nucleotides read TGCAGCGTTGCCCAGGGGGCCTCCCACGAGCAGTACTTC. Translated, it gives CSVAQGASHEQYF.

A few counts support this clonotype. The rearrangement joins TRBV29-1 to TRBJ2-1, with no clear D. V lost 4 bases, J lost 4 bases, and 11 bases lay in between. The CDR3 runs to 13 residues. Germline assignment: CDR1 SQVTM and CDR2 ANQGSEA. The CDR3 DNA reads as TGCAGCGTTGTCAGGACCCTGTACAATGAGCAGTTCTTC. Its translation: CSVVRTLYNEQFF.

This clonotype was recorded a few times. J is TRBJ2-3 and V is TRBV7-2; D remains unclear. The length of the CDR3 is 12 residues. CDR1 is SGHTA, CDR2 FQGNSA, per germline. Trimming pared 3 bases from V and 5 bases from J, leaving 6 bases between. The CDR3 sequence is CASSFSLDTQYF. Here the CDR3 DNA reads TGTGCCAGCAGCTTCTCCTTAGATACGCAGTATTTT. Full variable domain (rest looked up from reference TRBV7-2 and TRBJ2-3): GAGVSQSPSNKVTEKGKDVELRCDPISGHTALYWYRQSLGQGLEFLIYFQGNSAPDKSGLPSDRFSAERTGGSVSTLTIQRTQQEDSAVYLCASSFSLDTQYFGPGTRLTVL.

V is TRBV30 and J is TRBJ2-3; D may be TRBD1 (6 bases). Germline V lookup: CDR1 GTSNPN, CDR2 SVGIG (reference sequence). Trimming stripped 0 bases from V and 4 bases from J, with 11 bases between. CDR3 length: 14 amino acids. The CDR3 DNA sequence: TGTGCCTGGAGTGTGGGCAGGGGTTCAGATACGCAGTATTTT. Amino acids: CAWSVGRGSDTQYF.

The chain uses TRBV7-2 and TRBJ1-5, with D maybe TRBD1 (5 bases). Germline loops: CDR1 SGHTA, CDR2 FQGNSA. CDR3 length: 15 residues. V gave up 4 bases and J gave up 3 bases, with 13 bases separating them. CDR3 sequence: CASSWDGGFNQPQHF. The CDR3 DNA reads TGTGCCAGCAGCTGGGACGGTGGATTCAATCAGCCCCAGCATTTT.

The rearrangement uses TRBV14 and TRBJ2-1; the D is unclear. The CDR3 totals 13 residues. Germline CDR1 reads SGHDN; CDR2 reads FVKESK. Trimming removed 6 bases from V and 2 bases from J, with 8 bases in between. CDR3: CASSRTAYNEQFF. Here the CDR3 DNA reads TGTGCCAGCAGTCGTACAGCCTACAATGAGCAGTTCTTC.

The count of this clonotype is one. This rearrangement joins TRBV18 to TRBJ2-3; a possible D gene is TRBD2 (5 bases). The CDR3 has 16 residues. V was cut by 5 bases and J by 7 bases, with 22 bases left in between. CDR1 is KGHSH, CDR2 LQKENI, per germline. The CDR3 region has the DNA TGTGCCAGCTCATTGCCGGGAAAGGCCGGAATGAATACGCAGTATTTT. Protein sequence: CASSLPGKAGMNTQYF.

This clonotype was detected only a few times. The rearrangement uses TRBV10-3 and TRBJ2-3; TRBD2 is a possible D gene (5 bases). The CDR3 extends over 12 amino acids. Per germline, CDR1 ENHRY and CDR2 SYGVKD. V shed 8 bases and J shed 4 bases, with 10 bases lying between them. The chain's CDR3 is CAISTSSDTQYF. CDR3 bases: TGTGCCATCTCAACTAGTTCAGATACGCAGTATTTT.

In its sample, this clonotype was seen a few times. The rearrangement links TRBV7-2 to TRBJ2-7; D is unresolved. Per germline, CDR1 SGHTA and CDR2 FQGNSA. Trimming shortened V by 5 bases and J by 7 bases, and 21 bases separated the two germline ends. The CDR3 consists of 15 residues. For the CDR3, the DNA is TGTGCCAGCAGCCCCCTTTTGAGTCTTCCCCTGGAGCAGTACTTC. Its protein is CASSPLLSLPLEQYF.